The entry below describes one T cell receptor beta chain. Clones were sequenced by immunoSEQ multiplex PCR, and TCRdb holds only the in-frame ones, with some missing. The table shows about 300,000 clones, with approximately 84% occurring only once. The data were taken from a study of blood T cell repertoires in COVID-19. Across the whole study: There were acute and convalescent COVID-19 samples, and they came from the United States, Italy and Spain.

Material for sequencing was PBMCs or T cells enriched from blood (not recorded which). This TCR derives from a woman aged 18-35 years who had recovered from COVID-19.

CDR3 nucleotides: TGTGCCAGCAGCAAGGAGGACTTGAACACTGAAGCTTTCTTT. Its protein is CASSKEDLNTEAFF. This chain joins TRBV9 and TRBJ1-1; D remains ambiguous. This CDR3 region has 14 residues. Germline CDR1 reads SGDLS; CDR2 reads YYNGEE. V was pared by 4 bases and J by 0 bases, with 10 bases between.